The 19 T cell receptor beta chains listed next were all sequenced from one sample in a study of blood T cell repertoires in COVID-19. Sequencing used immunoSEQ multiplex PCR; TCRdb keeps in-frame clones, though not all of them. The table has roughly 390,000 clones, 75% to 90% seen once. The sequenced sample consisted of peripheral blood. The receptors derive from a woman between 18 and 30 years old with acute or convalescent COVID-19.

This clone has just a few counts. CDR3 DNA sequence: TGTGCCAGCAGTGAGAGCTCCTATAATTCACCCCTCCACTTT. Protein: CASSESSYNSPLHF. The chain joins TRBV2 to TRBJ1-6; D uncertain. The ends were cut back, 3 bases at V and 0 bases at J, with 3 bases in the middle. Germline assignment: CDR1 SNHLY and CDR2 FYNNEI. This CDR3 is 14 amino acids long.

The genes are TRBV6-5 and TRBJ2-7, with D perhaps TRBD2 (5 bases). Trimming cost V 2 bases and J 2 bases, with 10 bases left between them. This CDR3 has 14 residues. Germline loops: CDR1 MNHEY, CDR2 SVGAGI. In nucleotides, the CDR3 is TGTGCCAGCAGTTACACGGACGGGGCCTACGAGCAGTACTTC. It translates to CASSYTDGAYEQYF.

The rearrangement joins TRBV2 to TRBJ1-3; D not certain. The germline V and J ends were trimmed by 3 bases and 2 bases, with 11 bases remaining between them. This CDR3 has 15 amino acids. Germline CDR1 reads SNHLY; CDR2 reads FYNNEI. CDR3 protein: CASSDARLTGNTIYF. In DNA, the CDR3 is TGTGCCAGCAGTGATGCCAGGTTAACTGGAAACACCATATATTTT.

About this clone itself: This same CDR3 is encoded by further DNA sequences in the sample. This chain joins TRBV7-6 and TRBJ2-5, with 9 bases lining up with TRBD2. Germline V gives CDR1 SGHVS, CDR2 FNYEAQ. V lost 0 bases to trimming and J lost 2 bases; unmatched junction nucleotides: 1. The CDR3 loop spans 15 amino acids. CDR3 loop: CASSLASGGQETQYF. The DNA of the CDR3 is TGTGCCAGCAGCTTAGCTAGCGGGGGTCAAGAGACCCAGTACTTC.

This clone appeared a few times. CDR3 bases: TGTGCCAGCAAATTCACCAGGGAACGCAATCAGCCCCAGCATTTT. Amino acid sequence: CASKFTRERNQPQHF. V is TRBV2 and J is TRBJ1-5, with D possibly matching TRBD1 (5 bases). Germline CDR1 SNHLY, CDR2 FYNNEI. This CDR3 spans 15 amino acids. V was shortened by 7 bases and J by 2 bases, with 15 bases between the two germline ends.

V and J are TRBV7-6 and TRBJ2-7; D possibly corresponds to TRBD1 (8 bases). CDR1 is SGHVS and CDR2 is FNYEAQ in the germline V gene. The CDR3 extends over 16 amino acids. V was cut by 5 bases and J by 1 base, with 18 bases left in between. This CDR3 is CASSPGQGGGSYEQYF. The CDR3 bases are TGTGCCAGCAGCCCAGGACAGGGAGGGGGTTCCTACGAGCAGTACTTC. Drawing the rest from reference TRBV7-6 and TRBJ2-7, the complete variable domain is GAGVSQSPRYKVTKRGQDVALRCDPISGHVSLYWYRQALGQGPEFLTYFNYEAQQDKSGLPNDRFSAERPEGSISTLTIQRTEQRDSAMYRCASSPGQGGGSYEQYFGPGTRLTVT.

The chain uses TRBV21-1 and TRBJ1-6; TRBD1, the table's D call, lacks a check against the DNA. TRBV21-1 is a recognized pseudogene. The CDR3 is 13 residues long. CDR3 DNA sequence: TGTGCCAGCATCCGACAGGGAGAGGCACCCCTCCACTTT. Encoded protein: CASIRQGEAPLHF.

This clone was seen a single time. The chain combines TRBV11-2 with TRBJ2-2, with 8 bases matching TRBD1. V lost 5 bases, J lost 0 bases, and 8 bases stayed unmatched. The CDR3 has 17 residues. Germline assignment: CDR1 SGHAT and CDR2 FQNNGV. For the CDR3, the DNA is TGTGCCAGCAGCCCTGACAGGGGATCCCCGAACACCGGGGAGCTGTTTTTT. Encoded protein: CASSPDRGSPNTGELFF.

The chain uses TRBV28 and TRBJ2-7; 8 nucleotides align to TRBD2. The CDR3 loop spans 16 amino acids. V gave up 5 bases and J gave up 2 bases; unmatched junction bases: 11. CDR1 is MDHEN and CDR2 is SYDVKM in the germline V gene. CDR3 coding DNA: TGTGCCAGCAGTCCACTACGGGGGGGAAGGCCCTACGAGCAGTACTTC. Amino acid sequence: CASSPLRGGRPYEQYF. The full variable domain, in which reference TRBV28 and TRBJ2-7 provide the parts outside the CDR3, is DVKVTQSSRYLVKRTGEKVFLECVQDMDHENMFWYRQDPGLGLRLIYFSYDVKMKEKGDIPEGYSVSREKKERFSLILESASTNQTSMYLCASSPLRGGRPYEQYFGPGTRLTVT.

The chain has TRBV5-1 and TRBJ2-3, with 8 bases fitting TRBD1. CDR3 size: 15 residues. Germline V gene sequence: CDR1 SGHRS, CDR2 YFSETQ. The V and J ends lost 2 bases and 1 base, in that order; junction bases with no gene match: 3. CDR3 nucleotides: TGCGCCAGCAGCTTTCAGGACAGGGGCACAGATACGCAGTATTTT. It yields the protein CASSFQDRGTDTQYF. The entire variable domain, with the rest obtained from reference TRBV5-1 and TRBJ2-3, is as follows: KAGVTQTPRYLIKTRGQQVTLSCSPISGHRSVSWYQQTPGQGLQFLFEYFSETQRNKGNFPGRFSGRQFSNSRSEMNVSTLELGDSALYLCASSFQDRGTDTQYFGPGTRLTVL.

The rearrangement joins TRBV10-3 to TRBJ1-5, with 10 bases aligning to TRBD1. There are 15 residues in the CDR3. CDR1 is ENHRY and CDR2 is SYGVKD in the germline V gene. V gave up 3 bases and J gave up 4 bases; unmatched junction bases: 3. This chain's CDR3 is CAISDDRGQNQPQHF. CDR3 nucleotides: TGTGCCATCAGTGATGACAGGGGGCAAAATCAGCCCCAGCATTTT.

The chain has TRBV5-1 and TRBJ2-7, with D perhaps TRBD2 (7 bases). V lost 3 bases and J 2 bases, leaving 12 bases between the germline ends. The CDR3 loop spans 14 amino acids. CDR1 and CDR2 (germline): SGHRS, YFSETQ. The CDR3 bases are TGCGCCAGCAGCTCCGGGGGGCCAACCTACGAGCAGTACTTC. Its protein is CASSSGGPTYEQYF.

The CDR3 bases are TGTGCCAGCATCAAACCGGGACAGGGAGTCCCCCTCTCCTACGAGCAGTACTTC. It specifies CASIKPGQGVPLSYEQYF. The chain uses TRBV11-3 and TRBJ2-7; TRBD1 aligns across 9 bases. From germline, CDR1 is SGHNT and CDR2 YENEEA. The CDR3 is 18 amino acids. With V trimmed by 7 bases and J by 0 bases, 16 bases remained unmatched.

V usage is TRBV5-5 and J usage is TRBJ1-2, with 8 bases that match TRBD1. Germline V gene data show CDR1 as SGHKS and CDR2 as YYEKEE (reference sequence). This CDR3 is 15 amino acids long. J was trimmed by 5 bases and V by 0 bases; bases with no gene match: 6. CDR3 amino acids: CASSLDQGASYGYTF. The CDR3 nucleotides are TGTGCCAGCAGCTTGGACCAGGGGGCGTCTTATGGCTACACCTTC. Using reference TRBV5-5 and TRBJ1-2 for the parts outside the CDR3, the full variable domain is DAGVTQSPTHLIKTRGQQVTLRCSPISGHKSVSWYQQVLGQGPQFIFQYYEKEERGRGNFPDRFSARQFPNYSSELNVNALLLGDSALYLCASSLDQGASYGYTFGSGTRLTVV.

In this sample, this clone turned up once. V and J are TRBV24-1 and TRBJ1-4; D not resolved. V was trimmed by 3 bases and J by 8 bases, leaving 9 bases between them. Germline V lookup: CDR1 KGHDR, CDR2 SFDVKD. CDR3 size: 13 residues. This CDR3 reads CATSDRWAEKLFF. As DNA, the CDR3 is TGTGCCACCAGTGATCGGTGGGCCGAAAAACTGTTTTTT.

As regards this clone: A read error may be the cause here, since a much bigger clone is one base away. The same CDR3 also results from other DNA sequences found in this sample. This chain joins TRBV9 and TRBJ2-1; TRBD2 matches 12 bases. Germline V gene lookup returns CDR1 SGDLS and CDR2 YYNGEE. J was trimmed by 1 base and V by 5 bases; bases with no gene match: 1. This CDR3 region has 15 residues. The CDR3 protein is CASSGTSGSYNEQFF. Here the CDR3 DNA reads TGTGCCAGCAGTGGGACTAGCGGGTCCTACAATGAGCAGTTCTTC. The full variable domain, rest sourced from reference TRBV9 and TRBJ2-1, is DSGVTQTPKHLITATGQRVTLRCSPRSGDLSVYWYQQSLDQGLQFLIQYYNGEERAKGNILERFSAQQFPDLHSELNLSSLELGDSALYFCASSGTSGSYNEQFFGPGTRLTVL.

The V call is TRBV27, the J call TRBJ1-2; 8 positions agree with TRBD1. Trimming removed 7 bases from V and 4 bases from J; junction bases left unmatched: 5. Germline CDR1 is MNHEY and CDR2 is SMNVEV (reference sequence). The CDR3 runs to 13 residues. The CDR3 bases are TGTGCCAGCATCCAGGGGGCAGGCTATGGCTACACCTTC. Its translation is CASIQGAGYGYTF.

This chain joins TRBV10-2 and TRBJ1-2; TRBD1 might be the D (5 bases). This CDR3 is built from 14 residues. The germline V gene encodes CDR1 WSHSY and CDR2 SAAADI. The V end lost 6 bases, the J end lost 0 bases, and 11 bases lay between the germline ends. The CDR3 DNA follows: TGCGCCAGCAGAGGACATCTCGCTAACTATGGCTACACCTTC. Translating gives CASRGHLANYGYTF.

This chain uses TRBV30 with TRBJ1-1; unclear D gene. CDR1 GTSNPN and CDR2 SVGIG come from the germline V gene (reference sequence). The V end was cut by 7 bases, the J end by 0 bases, with 27 bases between. The CDR3 runs to 18 residues. The CDR3 DNA sequence: TGTGCCTATTCGGGTTTAGGTGGCAAACTCTATATGAACACTGAAGCTTTCTTT. Protein sequence: CAYSGLGGKLYMNTEAFF.